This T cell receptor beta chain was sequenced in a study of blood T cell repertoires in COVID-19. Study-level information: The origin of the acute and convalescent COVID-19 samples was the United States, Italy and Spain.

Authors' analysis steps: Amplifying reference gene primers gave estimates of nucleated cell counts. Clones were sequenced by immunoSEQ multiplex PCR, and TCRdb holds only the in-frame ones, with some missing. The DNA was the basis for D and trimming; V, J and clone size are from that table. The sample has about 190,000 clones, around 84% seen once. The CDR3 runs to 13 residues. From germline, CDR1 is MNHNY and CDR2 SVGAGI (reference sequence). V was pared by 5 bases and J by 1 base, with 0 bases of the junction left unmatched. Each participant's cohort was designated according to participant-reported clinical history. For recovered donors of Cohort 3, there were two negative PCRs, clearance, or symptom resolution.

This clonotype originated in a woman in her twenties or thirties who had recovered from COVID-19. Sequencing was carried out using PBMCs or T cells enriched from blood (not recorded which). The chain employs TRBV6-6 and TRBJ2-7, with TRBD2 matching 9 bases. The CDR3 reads CASSLAGSYEQYF. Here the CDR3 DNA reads TGTGCCAGCAGTCTAGCGGGGTCCTACGAGCAGTACTTC.